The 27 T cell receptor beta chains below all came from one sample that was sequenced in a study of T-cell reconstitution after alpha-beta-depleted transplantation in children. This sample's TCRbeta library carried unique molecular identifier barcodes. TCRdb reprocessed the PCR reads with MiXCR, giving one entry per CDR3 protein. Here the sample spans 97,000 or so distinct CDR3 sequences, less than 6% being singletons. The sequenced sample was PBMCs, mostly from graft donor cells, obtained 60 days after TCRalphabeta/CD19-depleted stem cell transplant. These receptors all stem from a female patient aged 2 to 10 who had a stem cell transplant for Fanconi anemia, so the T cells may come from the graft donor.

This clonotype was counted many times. CDR3 nucleotide sequence: TGTGCCAGCAGTTACGGGGGACTAGCGGGGCGATCTGAGCAGTTCTTC. Its translation: CASSYGGLAGRSEQFF. V and J are TRBV12-3 or TRBV12-4 and TRBJ2-1; 13 bases map to TRBD2. Trimming at V came to 4 bases and at J to 9 bases, leaving 9 bases not matched to a gene. This CDR3 has 16 amino acids.

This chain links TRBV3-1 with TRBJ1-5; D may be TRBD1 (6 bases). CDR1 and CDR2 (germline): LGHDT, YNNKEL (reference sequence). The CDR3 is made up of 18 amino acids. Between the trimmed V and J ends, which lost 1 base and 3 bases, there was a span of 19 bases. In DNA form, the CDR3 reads TGTGCCAGCAGCCAAGCGTCGGCAGGGGCGCGACCCAATCAGCCCCAGCATTTT. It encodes CASSQASAGARPNQPQHF.

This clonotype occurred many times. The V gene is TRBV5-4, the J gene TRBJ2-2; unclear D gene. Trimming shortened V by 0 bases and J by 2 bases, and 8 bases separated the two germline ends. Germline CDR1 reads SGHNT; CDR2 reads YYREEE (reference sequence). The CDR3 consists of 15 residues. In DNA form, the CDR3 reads TGTGCCAGCAGCTTGGCAGGTAGAAACACCGGGGAGCTGTTTTTT. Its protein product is CASSLAGRNTGELFF.

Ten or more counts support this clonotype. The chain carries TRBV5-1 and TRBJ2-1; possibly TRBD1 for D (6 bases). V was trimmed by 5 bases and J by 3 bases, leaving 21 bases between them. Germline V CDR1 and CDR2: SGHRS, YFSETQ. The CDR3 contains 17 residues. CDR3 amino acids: CASSPHTGWEGYNEQFF. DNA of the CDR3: TGCGCCAGCAGTCCCCACACAGGGTGGGAAGGCTACAATGAGCAGTTCTTC.

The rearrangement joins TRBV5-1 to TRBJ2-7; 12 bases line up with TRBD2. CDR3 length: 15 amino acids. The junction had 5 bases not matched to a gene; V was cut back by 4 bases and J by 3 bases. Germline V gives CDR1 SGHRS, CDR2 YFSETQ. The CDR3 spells CASSAGLAGLYEQYF. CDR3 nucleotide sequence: TGCGCCAGCAGCGCGGGACTAGCGGGCCTCTACGAGCAGTACTTC.

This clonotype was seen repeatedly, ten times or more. The CDR3 spells CASSRKAGTGGSGSYNEQFF. DNA of the CDR3: TGCGCCAGCAGCAGGAAGGCCGGGACAGGGGGATCGGGCTCCTACAATGAGCAGTTCTTC. The chain couples TRBV5-1 to TRBJ2-1, with 11 bases that match TRBD1. This CDR3 is 20 amino acids long. Looked up from germline, CDR1 is SGHRS and CDR2 is YFSETQ. Trimming removed 4 bases from V and 0 bases from J; junction bases left unmatched: 15.

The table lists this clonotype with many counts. The CDR3 here is CSAPGDTEAFF. The DNA of the CDR3 is TGCAGTGCTCCGGGGGACACTGAAGCTTTCTTT. V usage is TRBV20-1 and J usage is TRBJ1-1; tentatively, D is TRBD1 (5 bases). V was clipped by 5 bases and J by 3 bases, with 7 bases between them. The germline gives CDR1 DFQATT, CDR2 SNEGSKA (reference sequence). CDR3 size: 11 residues.

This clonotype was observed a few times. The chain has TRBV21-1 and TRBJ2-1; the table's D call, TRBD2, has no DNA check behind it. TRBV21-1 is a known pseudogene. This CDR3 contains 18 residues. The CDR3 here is CASSKLNLGLGGPNEQFF. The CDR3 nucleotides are TGTGCCAGCAGCAAGTTAAATCTGGGACTAGGGGGACCCAATGAGCAGTTCTTC.

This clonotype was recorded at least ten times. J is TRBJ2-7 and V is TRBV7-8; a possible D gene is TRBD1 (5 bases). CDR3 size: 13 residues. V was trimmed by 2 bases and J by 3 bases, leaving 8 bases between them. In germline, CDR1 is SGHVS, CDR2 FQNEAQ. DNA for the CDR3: TGTGCCAGCAGCTTAAGGACACTCTACGAGCAGTACTTC. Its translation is CASSLRTLYEQYF.

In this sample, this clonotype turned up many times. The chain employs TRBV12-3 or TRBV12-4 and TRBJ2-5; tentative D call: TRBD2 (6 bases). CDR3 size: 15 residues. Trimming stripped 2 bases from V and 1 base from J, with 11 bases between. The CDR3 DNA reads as TGTGCCAGCAGTTTAAAGAGACTAGTCCAAGAGACCCAGTACTTC. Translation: CASSLKRLVQETQYF.

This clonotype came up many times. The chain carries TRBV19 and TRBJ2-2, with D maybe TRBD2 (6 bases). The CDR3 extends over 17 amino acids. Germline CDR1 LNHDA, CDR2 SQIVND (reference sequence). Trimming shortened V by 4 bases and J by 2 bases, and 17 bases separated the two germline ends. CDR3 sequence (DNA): TGTGCCAGTAGTAATGTCGCGGGGAAGGTAAACACCGGGGAGCTGTTTTTT. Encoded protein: CASSNVAGKVNTGELFF.

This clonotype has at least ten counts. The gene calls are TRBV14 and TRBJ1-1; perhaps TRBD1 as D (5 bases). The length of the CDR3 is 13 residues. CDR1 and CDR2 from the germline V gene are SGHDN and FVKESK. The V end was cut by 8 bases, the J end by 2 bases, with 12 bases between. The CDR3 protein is CASAMTVNTEAFF. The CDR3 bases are TGTGCCAGCGCAATGACAGTTAACACTGAAGCTTTCTTT.

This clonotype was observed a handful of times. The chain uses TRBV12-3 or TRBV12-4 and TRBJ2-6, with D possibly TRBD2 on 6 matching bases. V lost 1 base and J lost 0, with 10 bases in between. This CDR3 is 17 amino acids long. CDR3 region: CASSLGGLNSGANVLTF. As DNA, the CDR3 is TGTGCCAGCAGTTTAGGGGGACTTAACTCTGGGGCCAACGTCCTGACTTTC.

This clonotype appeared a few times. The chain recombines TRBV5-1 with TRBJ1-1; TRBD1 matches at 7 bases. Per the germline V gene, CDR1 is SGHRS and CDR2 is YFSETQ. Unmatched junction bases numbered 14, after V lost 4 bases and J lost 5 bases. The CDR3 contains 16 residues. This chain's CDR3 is CASSPQPQGPTTEAFF. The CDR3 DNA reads TGCGCCAGCAGCCCGCAACCACAGGGGCCTACGACTGAAGCTTTCTTT.

The CDR3 here is CASSLYRDREETQYF. The CDR3 DNA is TGTGCCAGCAGTTTATACCGGGACAGAGAAGAGACCCAGTACTTC. V gene TRBV28 combines with J gene TRBJ2-5, with 7 bases identical to TRBD1. Germline V lookup: CDR1 MDHEN, CDR2 SYDVKM. The length of the CDR3 is 15 residues. V lost 1 base and J lost 3; bases outside the gene matches: 5.

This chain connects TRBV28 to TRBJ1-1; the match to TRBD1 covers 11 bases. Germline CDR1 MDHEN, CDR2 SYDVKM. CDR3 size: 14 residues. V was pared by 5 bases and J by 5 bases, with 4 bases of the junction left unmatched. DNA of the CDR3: TGTGCCAGCAGTAACGGACAGGGGGCTACTGAAGCTTTCTTT. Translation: CASSNGQGATEAFF.

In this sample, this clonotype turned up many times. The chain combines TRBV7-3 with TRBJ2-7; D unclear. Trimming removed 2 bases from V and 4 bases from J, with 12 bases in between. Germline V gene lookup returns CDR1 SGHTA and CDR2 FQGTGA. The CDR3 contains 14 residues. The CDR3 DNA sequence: TGTGCCAGCAGCTTAGTGGCAGGCGAATACGAGCAGTACTTC. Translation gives CASSLVAGEYEQYF.

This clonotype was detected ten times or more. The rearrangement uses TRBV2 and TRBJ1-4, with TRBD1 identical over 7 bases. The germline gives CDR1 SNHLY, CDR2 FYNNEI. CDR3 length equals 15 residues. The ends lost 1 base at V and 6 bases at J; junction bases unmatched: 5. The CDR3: CASSEDQGVHEKLFF. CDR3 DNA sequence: TGTGCCAGCAGTGAAGATCAGGGGGTGCATGAAAAACTGTTTTTT.

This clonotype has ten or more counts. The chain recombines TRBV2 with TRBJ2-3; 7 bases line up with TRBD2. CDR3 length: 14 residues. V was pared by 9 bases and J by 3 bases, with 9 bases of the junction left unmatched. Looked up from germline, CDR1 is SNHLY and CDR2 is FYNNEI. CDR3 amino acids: CASGRREWTDTQYF. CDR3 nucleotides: TGTGCCAGTGGGCGGCGGGAGTGGACAGATACGCAGTATTTT. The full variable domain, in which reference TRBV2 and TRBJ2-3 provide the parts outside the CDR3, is EPEVTQTPSHQVTQMGQEVILRCVPISNHLYFYWYRQILGQKVEFLVSFYNNEISEKSEIFDDQFSVERPDGSNFTLKIRSTKLEDSAMYFCASGRREWTDTQYFGPGTRLTVL.

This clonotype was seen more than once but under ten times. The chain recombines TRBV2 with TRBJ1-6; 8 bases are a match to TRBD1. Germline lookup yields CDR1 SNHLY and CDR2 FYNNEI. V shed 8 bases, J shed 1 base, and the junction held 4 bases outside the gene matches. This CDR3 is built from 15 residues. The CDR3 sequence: CASGDRRSYNSPLHF. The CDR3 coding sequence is TGTGCCAGCGGGGACAGGAGGTCCTATAATTCACCCCTCCACTTT.

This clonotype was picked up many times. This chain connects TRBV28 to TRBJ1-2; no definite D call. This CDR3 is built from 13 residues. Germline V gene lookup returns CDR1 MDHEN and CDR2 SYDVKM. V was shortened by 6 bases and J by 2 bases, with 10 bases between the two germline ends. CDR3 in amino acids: CASRRDTNYGYTF. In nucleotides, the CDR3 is TGTGCCAGCAGGCGGGATACAAACTATGGCTACACCTTC.

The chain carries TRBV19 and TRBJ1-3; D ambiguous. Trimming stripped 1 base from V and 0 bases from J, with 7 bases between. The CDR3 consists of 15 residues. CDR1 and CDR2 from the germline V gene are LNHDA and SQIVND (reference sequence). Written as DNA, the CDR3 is TGTGCCAGTAGTATAGTTGAGTTCTCTGGAAACACCATATATTTT. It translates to CASSIVEFSGNTIYF.

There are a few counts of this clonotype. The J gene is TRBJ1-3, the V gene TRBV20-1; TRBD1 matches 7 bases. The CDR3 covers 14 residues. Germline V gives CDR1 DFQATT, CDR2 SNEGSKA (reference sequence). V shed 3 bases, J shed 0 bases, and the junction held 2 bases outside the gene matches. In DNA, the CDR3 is TGCAGTGCTAGTCGGGACAGCTCTGGAAACACCATATATTTT. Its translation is CSASRDSSGNTIYF.

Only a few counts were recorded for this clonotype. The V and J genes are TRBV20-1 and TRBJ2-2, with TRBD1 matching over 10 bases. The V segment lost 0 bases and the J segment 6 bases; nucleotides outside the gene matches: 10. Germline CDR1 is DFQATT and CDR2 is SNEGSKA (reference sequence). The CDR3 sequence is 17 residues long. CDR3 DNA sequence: TGCAGTGCTAGAGAACCAGGACAGGGGGTTGAAGCCGGGGAGCTGTTTTTT. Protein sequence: CSAREPGQGVEAGELFF.

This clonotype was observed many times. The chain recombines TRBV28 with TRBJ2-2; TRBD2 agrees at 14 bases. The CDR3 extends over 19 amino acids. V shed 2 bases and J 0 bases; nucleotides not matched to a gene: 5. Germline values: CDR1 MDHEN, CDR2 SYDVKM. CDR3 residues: CASSLPGLAGDPNTGELFF. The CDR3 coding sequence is TGTGCCAGCAGTTTACCGGGACTAGCGGGAGACCCGAACACCGGGGAGCTGTTTTTT.

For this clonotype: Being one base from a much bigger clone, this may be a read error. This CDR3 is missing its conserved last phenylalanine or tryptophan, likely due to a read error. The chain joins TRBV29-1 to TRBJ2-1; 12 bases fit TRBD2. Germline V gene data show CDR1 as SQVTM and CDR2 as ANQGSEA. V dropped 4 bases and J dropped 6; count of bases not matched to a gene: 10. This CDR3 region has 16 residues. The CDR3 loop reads CSVGLAGESLGNEQFS. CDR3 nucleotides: TGCAGCGTTGGACTAGCGGGAGAAAGTTTGGGCAATGAGCAGTTCTCC.

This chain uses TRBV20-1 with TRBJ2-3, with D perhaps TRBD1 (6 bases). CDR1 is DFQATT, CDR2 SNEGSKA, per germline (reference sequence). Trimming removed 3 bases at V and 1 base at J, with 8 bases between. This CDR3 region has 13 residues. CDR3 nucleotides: TGCAGTGCTAGTTGGACAGGCACAGATACGCAGTATTTT. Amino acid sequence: CSASWTGTDTQYF.